These T cell receptor beta chains were read from a single sample in a study of CD8+ T cells in alopecia areata. Some clones are missing from TCRdb's copy, which holds only in-frame ones; the method was immunoSEQ multiplex PCR. The data contain approximately 110,000 clones, 55% to 60% of them singletons. The starting material was CD4+ T cells sorted from blood, obtained at week 24, from a patient treated with tofacitinib. These receptors were collected from a human donor with alopecia areata. CDR3s leave out the opening cysteine and the closing phenylalanine or tryptophan. Fields, in order: clone size, V gene, J gene, CDR3 protein. The listing skips clone size in some rows; elsewhere it reads once, few, many or a size class.

clone_size: -
v_call: TRBV7-8
j_call: TRBJ2-7
cdr3_aa: ASSSDPGTGVHEQY

clone_size: -
v_call: TRBV10-3
j_call: TRBJ1-1
cdr3_aa: AISEMAGDTEAF

clone_size: few
v_call: TRBV7-2
j_call: TRBJ2-5
cdr3_aa: ASSLARDRGQETQY

clone_size: few
v_call: TRBV7-2
j_call: TRBJ2-6
cdr3_aa: ASSHSTGANVLT

clone_size: -
v_call: TRBV4-3
j_call: TRBJ2-2
cdr3_aa: ASSQEPGSNTGELF

clone_size: -
v_call: TRBV29-1
j_call: TRBJ2-1
cdr3_aa: SVGRVYNEQF

clone_size: once
v_call: TRBV15
j_call: TRBJ2-1
cdr3_aa: ATSSGGTYNEQF

clone_size: -
v_call: TRBV5-4
j_call: TRBJ2-3
cdr3_aa: ASSTYGTSGAVATQY

clone_size: few
v_call: TRBV6-5
j_call: TRBJ1-6
cdr3_aa: ASSYGAPSSSSPLH

clone_size: -
v_call: TRBV9
j_call: TRBJ2-2
cdr3_aa: ASSVDPLTGELF

clone_size: -
v_call: TRBV7-9
j_call: TRBJ1-5
cdr3_aa: ASSHGSNQPQH

clone_size: -
v_call: TRBV5-5
j_call: TRBJ1-6
cdr3_aa: ASSTGLNSPLH

clone_size: few
v_call: TRBV29-1
j_call: TRBJ1-1
cdr3_aa: SVQDQWTEAF

clone_size: few
v_call: TRBV29-1
j_call: TRBJ2-6
cdr3_aa: SVGYSGANVLT

clone_size: -
v_call: TRBV5-1
j_call: TRBJ1-5
cdr3_aa: ASSLDPSNQPQH

clone_size: -
v_call: TRBV5-4
j_call: TRBJ1-1
cdr3_aa: ASSLGTLNTEAF

clone_size: -
v_call: TRBV6-5
j_call: TRBJ2-3
cdr3_aa: ASSHRDRRDTQY

clone_size: -
v_call: TRBV20-1
j_call: TRBJ2-5
cdr3_aa: SASQGETQY

clone_size: -
v_call: TRBV29-1
j_call: TRBJ1-5
cdr3_aa: SVGQGLNQPQH

clone_size: -
v_call: TRBV6-5
j_call: TRBJ2-1
cdr3_aa: ASSRPGTGIVEQF

clone_size: many
v_call: TRBV7-2
j_call: TRBJ2-7
cdr3_aa: ASSSAYEQY

clone_size: -
v_call: TRBV6-5
j_call: TRBJ2-3
cdr3_aa: ASSYGDSMDTQY

clone_size: few
v_call: TRBV4-3
j_call: TRBJ2-3
cdr3_aa: ASSLGQESDTQY